The present T cell receptor (beta chain) was sequenced within a study of T cell repertoires in cytomegalovirus infection. V was trimmed by 3 bases and J by 1 base, leaving 9 bases between them. The V gene's germline CDR1 is DFQATT and CDR2 SNEGSKA (reference sequence). CDR3 size: 13 residues. Of note for this clonotype: The target antigen is unknown.

Findings and limits, study-wide: Public TCR beta family frequency separated CMV-and-HLA carriers, including in an independent cohort.

TCRdb re-called the reads through MiXCR, storing one row per CDR3 protein. Of hundreds of thousands of distinct CDR3 sequences listed, about a sixth were seen once; the top ten hold 12%. This receptor was obtained from a human donor in good health (CMV status not recorded). Some clones in this sample may be carry-over from other donors' samples. The sample taken for sequencing was PBMCs. This rearrangement joins TRBV20-1 to TRBJ1-1; D gene uncertain. The CDR3 loop reads CSASRSRNTEAFF. DNA of the CDR3: TGCAGTGCTAGCAGGTCCCGGAACACTGAAGCTTTCTTT.